These 30 T cell receptor beta chains were sequenced from one sample in a study of long-term antiretroviral therapy in people with HIV. At the survey level, the v3.0 immunoSEQ assay was run. This table comes from immunoSEQ multiplex PCR, and its TCRdb copy is limited to in-frame clones, with some not included. Of under 50,000 clones listed, about 94% are singletons. This specimen was unsorted PBMCs, taken roughly 9.4 years after starting antiretroviral therapy. The receptors here all came from a man aged 25 to 40 with HIV.

The J gene is TRBJ2-3, the V gene TRBV5-6; no clear D gene. The germline V gene encodes CDR1 SGHDT and CDR2 YYEEEE. The CDR3 is 11 amino acids. V lost 2 bases to trimming and J lost 3 bases, with 1 base between them. Here the CDR3 reads CASSFTDTQYF. The CDR3 region has the DNA TGTGCCAGCAGCTTTACAGATACGCAGTATTTT.

The chain is built from TRBV6-4 and TRBJ2-1; D not resolved. The CDR3 is made up of 13 amino acids. Trimming removed 3 bases from V and 9 bases from J, with 12 bases in between. From germline, CDR1 is MRHNA and CDR2 SNTAGT. The CDR3 coding sequence is TGTGCCAGCAGTGAATTCGTTGGGTTTGAGCAGTTCTTC. The encoded protein is CASSEFVGFEQFF.

This sequence joins TRBV4-1 and TRBJ1-4, with no clear D. The CDR3 length is 14 residues. V lost 5 bases and J lost 4, with 11 bases in between. CDR1 is MGHRA and CDR2 is YSYEKL in the germline V gene. The CDR3 protein is CASSSQGINEKLFF. The CDR3 coding sequence is TGCGCCAGCAGCTCACAAGGGATTAATGAAAAACTGTTTTTT.

A few counts support this clone. The J gene is TRBJ1-6, the V gene TRBV28, with TRBD1 identical over 9 bases. J gave up 7 bases and V 4 bases, and 11 bases lay outside the gene matches. The CDR3 has 17 residues. CDR1 is MDHEN, CDR2 SYDVKM, per germline. The CDR3 sequence: CASSWGVGQGLNSPLHF. The CDR3 DNA sequence: TGTGCCAGCAGTTGGGGGGTAGGACAGGGGCTGAATTCACCCCTCCACTTT.

The rearrangement uses TRBV18 and TRBJ2-3, with TRBD2 identical over 13 bases. Trimming at V came to 3 bases and at J to 2 bases, leaving 2 bases not matched to a gene. The germline gives CDR1 KGHSH, CDR2 LQKENI. The CDR3 has 16 residues. This chain's CDR3 is CASSPTSGGTTDTQYF. The DNA of the CDR3 is TGTGCCAGCTCACCGACTAGCGGGGGGACCACAGATACGCAGTATTTT.

This chain joins TRBV7-8 and TRBJ2-1, with a tentative D call TRBD2 (5 bases). Deletions cut 5 bases from V and 5 bases from J, with 16 bases between. Germline V gene lookup returns CDR1 SGHVS and CDR2 FQNEAQ. The CDR3 runs to 15 residues. As DNA, the CDR3 is TGTGCCAGCAGCCAATACGGACTTGTGAACAATGAGCAGTTCTTC. Protein product: CASSQYGLVNNEQFF.

The gene calls are TRBV30 and TRBJ1-2, with unresolved D. Germline values: CDR1 GTSNPN, CDR2 SVGIG (reference sequence). The CDR3 consists of 16 residues. The germline V and J ends were trimmed by 3 bases and 4 bases, with 21 bases remaining between them. In DNA, the CDR3 is TGTGCCTGGAGCGAAAAGGGCTCTCTCCTGGGCTATGGCTACACCTTC. Translating gives CAWSEKGSLLGYGYTF.

The chain has TRBV29-1 and TRBJ2-1; 7 bases map to TRBD1. V trimming: 0 bases; J trimming: 10 bases; junction bases outside the gene matches: 9. CDR3 length: 14 residues. CDR1 SQVTM and CDR2 ANQGSEA come from the germline V gene. The CDR3 nucleotides are TGCAGCGTTGAAGATCGAAGAGGGGGCCTCGAGCAGTTCTTC. Amino acids: CSVEDRRGGLEQFF.

V gene TRBV7-9 combines with J gene TRBJ2-2; D remains ambiguous. Germline lookup yields CDR1 SEHNR and CDR2 FQNEAQ (reference sequence). This CDR3 has 13 amino acids. V lost 3 bases and J lost 6, with 8 bases in between. CDR3 in amino acids: CASSLTLSGELFF. CDR3 DNA sequence: TGTGCCAGCAGCTTGACATTATCCGGGGAGCTGTTTTTT.

The chain links TRBV4-2 to TRBJ2-2; no firm D call. CDR1 LGHNA and CDR2 YNFKEQ come from the germline V gene. The CDR3 runs to 15 residues. Trimming left V 2 bases short and J 0 bases short, with 7 bases between. This CDR3 reads CASSQTEPNTGELFF. The CDR3 nucleotides read TGTGCCAGCAGCCAAACAGAACCGAACACCGGGGAGCTGTTTTTT.

V usage is TRBV19 and J usage is TRBJ1-3; no clear D. CDR3 size: 14 residues. Germline V CDR1 and CDR2: LNHDA, SQIVND (reference sequence). V was shortened by 2 bases and J by 0 bases, with 5 bases between the two germline ends. The CDR3: CASSIQASGNTIYF. In DNA, the CDR3 is TGTGCCAGTAGTATACAAGCCTCTGGAAACACCATATATTTT.

The V and J genes are TRBV5-5 and TRBJ2-7; D perhaps matches TRBD2 (5 bases). The germline V gene encodes CDR1 SGHKS and CDR2 YYEKEE (reference sequence). V was trimmed by 2 bases and J by 0 bases, leaving 12 bases between them. The CDR3 extends over 15 amino acids. CDR3 sequence reads: CASSFQTGSSYEQYV. DNA of the CDR3: TGTGCCAGCAGCTTTCAGACTGGGAGCTCCTACGAGCAGTACGTC.

The V and J genes are TRBV18 and TRBJ2-1; D is perhaps TRBD2 (6 bases). The CDR3 is 14 residues long. Per germline, CDR1 KGHSH and CDR2 LQKENI. Trimming removed 8 bases from V and 9 bases from J, with 20 bases in between. CDR3 protein: CASQTAGYLGEQFF. The CDR3 DNA sequence: TGTGCCAGCCAGACGGCGGGGTACCTGGGTGAGCAGTTCTTC.

The V gene is TRBV11-2, the J gene TRBJ1-1, with no clear D. V was cut by 3 bases and J by 6 bases, with 17 bases left in between. Germline V gives CDR1 SGHAT, CDR2 FQNNGV. The CDR3 sequence is 15 residues long. The CDR3 here is CASSFGTPPGAEAFF. The CDR3 DNA is TGTGCCAGCAGCTTCGGAACACCCCCGGGCGCTGAAGCTTTCTTT. Complete variable domain (other parts from reference TRBV11-2 and TRBJ1-1): EAGVAQSPRYKIIEKRQSVAFWCNPISGHATLYWYQQILGQGPKLLIQFQNNGVVDDSQLPKDRFSAERLKGVDSTLKIQPAKLEDSAVYLCASSFGTPPGAEAFFGQGTRLTVV.

The chain joins TRBV27 to TRBJ2-3, with 8 bases matching TRBD2. This CDR3 contains 15 residues. The J segment lost 4 bases and the V segment lost 7 bases, leaving 10 bases of the junction unmatched. The germline V gene has CDR1 MNHEY and CDR2 SMNVEV (reference sequence). CDR3 DNA sequence: TGTGCCAGCATCCCCCGGGGGGGGTTGCCAGATACGCAGTATTTT. It specifies CASIPRGGLPDTQYF.

V and J are TRBV6-1 and TRBJ2-4; weak D call: TRBD1 (6 bases). The CDR3 has 14 amino acids. Trimming left V 6 bases short and J 3 bases short, with 12 bases between. Germline-derived CDR1 and CDR2 are MNHNS and SASEGT. This chain's CDR3 is CASREQGRKNIQYF. The CDR3 DNA reads as TGTGCCAGCAGGGAACAGGGCCGCAAAAACATTCAGTACTTC.

The genes are TRBV11-2 and TRBJ1-3; D gene ambiguous. There are 20 residues in the CDR3. The germline V and J ends were trimmed by 0 bases and 2 bases, with 23 bases remaining between them. Per germline, CDR1 SGHAT and CDR2 FQNNGV. CDR3 sequence: CASSLDLMRVRAGPGNTIYF. The CDR3, as DNA: TGTGCCAGCAGCTTAGATCTAATGCGGGTGAGGGCCGGACCTGGAAACACCATATATTTT.

This chain links TRBV5-8 with TRBJ2-7; 7 bases fit TRBD1. Germline values: CDR1 SGHTS, CDR2 YDEGEE. J gave up 1 base and V 1 base, and 5 bases lay outside the gene matches. This CDR3 contains 15 residues. CDR3 in DNA: TGTGCCAGCAGCTTGCCCGCGACAGGGTCCTACGAGCAGTACTTC. Its translation: CASSLPATGSYEQYF.

The J gene is TRBJ2-2, the V gene TRBV7-3, with 9 bases identical to TRBD1. This CDR3 region has 16 residues. V lost 5 bases and J lost 2; bases outside the gene matches: 6. Germline lookup yields CDR1 SGHTA and CDR2 FQGTGA. The CDR3 loop reads CASSEPGQGNTGELFF. The CDR3 DNA follows: TGTGCCAGCAGCGAACCGGGACAGGGCAACACCGGGGAGCTGTTTTTT.

CDR3 residues: CASSKGVYTF. The CDR3, as DNA: TGTGCCAGCAGCAAAGGGGTTTACACCTTC. This rearrangement joins TRBV21-1 to TRBJ1-2. TRBV21-1 is classified as a pseudogene. The CDR3 runs to 10 residues.

The chain is built from TRBV7-9 and TRBJ2-3; TRBD2 is a possible D gene (6 bases). The V and J ends lost 3 bases and 8 bases respectively, with 15 bases between them. The V gene's germline CDR1 is SEHNR and CDR2 FQNEAQ (reference sequence). The CDR3 contains 14 residues. CDR3 residues: CASSFRDGGGTQYF. CDR3 DNA: TGTGCCAGCAGCTTTCGCGACGGGGGAGGTACGCAGTATTTT.

As concerns this clone: An end of the junction does not agree with germline; a read error may underlie this. The chain joins TRBV2 to TRBJ2-3; no clear D gene. Germline V gene sequence: CDR1 SNHLY, CDR2 FYNNEI. This CDR3 region has 13 residues. The CDR3 spells CVSSVDETDTQYF. As DNA, the CDR3 is TGTGTCAGCAGCGTAGATGAGACGGATACGCAGTATTTT.

The J gene is TRBJ2-5, the V gene TRBV2, with unresolved D. The ends were cut back, 3 bases at V and 9 bases at J, with 14 bases in the middle. The length of the CDR3 is 13 residues. CDR1 is SNHLY, CDR2 FYNNEI, per germline. For the CDR3, the DNA is TGTGCCAGCAGTGAGACCGGCGGACCGGCCCAGTACTTC. Protein product: CASSETGGPAQYF.

The J gene is TRBJ1-3, the V gene TRBV6-5; D may be TRBD1 (6 bases). Germline loops: CDR1 MNHEY, CDR2 SVGAGI. The V end was cut by 8 bases, the J end by 5 bases, with 13 bases between. The CDR3 spans 13 residues. This CDR3 is CASLDSFRNTIYF. Written as DNA, the CDR3 is TGTGCCAGCCTGGACAGTTTTCGAAACACCATATATTTT.

The rearrangement links TRBV28 to TRBJ1-1; no clear D gene. V shed 2 bases and J shed 4 bases, with 5 bases lying between them. CDR1 is MDHEN and CDR2 is SYDVKM in the germline V gene. The CDR3 totals 12 residues. The CDR3 DNA reads as TGTGCCAGCAGTTTAAGTACCACTGAAGCTTTCTTT. It encodes CASSLSTTEAFF.

This chain links TRBV28 with TRBJ2-3, with D perhaps TRBD2 (7 bases). Between the trimmed V and J ends, which lost 6 bases and 6 bases, there was a span of 22 bases. Germline loops: CDR1 MDHEN, CDR2 SYDVKM. This CDR3 has 16 amino acids. CDR3 sequence (DNA): TGTGCCAGCAGCCCCGCGGGGAGGGGGGTGTTGGATACGCAGTATTTT. This translates into CASSPAGRGVLDTQYF. The full variable domain, its missing parts supplied by reference TRBV28 and TRBJ2-3, is DVKVTQSSRYLVKRTGEKVFLECVQDMDHENMFWYRQDPGLGLRLIYFSYDVKMKEKGDIPEGYSVSREKKERFSLILESASTNQTSMYLCASSPAGRGVLDTQYFGPGTRLTVL.

The chain combines TRBV2 with TRBJ2-3; D ambiguous. The CDR3 loop spans 14 amino acids. The germline V gene has CDR1 SNHLY and CDR2 FYNNEI. Trimming pared 0 bases from V and 9 bases from J, leaving 13 bases between. CDR3: CASSEALAPATQYF. The CDR3 nucleotides read TGTGCCAGCAGTGAAGCCCTGGCCCCGGCGACGCAGTATTTT.

The chain recombines TRBV4-2 with TRBJ1-5; D may be TRBD1 (6 bases). The CDR3 consists of 15 residues. V gave up 0 bases and J gave up 7 bases, with 13 bases separating them. Per germline, CDR1 LGHNA and CDR2 YNFKEQ. In DNA form, the CDR3 reads TGTGCCAGCAGCCAAGACCGGCGAGGGGGGCAGCCCCAGCATTTT. Its translation is CASSQDRRGGQPQHF.

The gene calls are TRBV10-3 and TRBJ2-2; weak D call: TRBD2 (5 bases). The germline V gene encodes CDR1 ENHRY and CDR2 SYGVKD. The CDR3 loop spans 13 amino acids. The V end lost 10 bases, the J end lost 3 bases, and 12 bases lay between the germline ends. The CDR3 protein is CASQKGDTGELFF. The CDR3 nucleotides read TGTGCCAGCCAAAAGGGAGACACCGGGGAGCTGTTTTTT.

J is TRBJ2-6 and V is TRBV2; D possibly corresponds to TRBD1 (5 bases). CDR3 length: 17 amino acids. V lost 6 bases and J lost 1, with 16 bases in between. The germline CDR1 and CDR2 sequences are SNHLY and FYNNEI. In DNA, the CDR3 is TGTGCCAGCAGAAAAGGGGATGTTGGGTCTGGGGCCAACGTCCTGACTTTC. Translating gives CASRKGDVGSGANVLTF.